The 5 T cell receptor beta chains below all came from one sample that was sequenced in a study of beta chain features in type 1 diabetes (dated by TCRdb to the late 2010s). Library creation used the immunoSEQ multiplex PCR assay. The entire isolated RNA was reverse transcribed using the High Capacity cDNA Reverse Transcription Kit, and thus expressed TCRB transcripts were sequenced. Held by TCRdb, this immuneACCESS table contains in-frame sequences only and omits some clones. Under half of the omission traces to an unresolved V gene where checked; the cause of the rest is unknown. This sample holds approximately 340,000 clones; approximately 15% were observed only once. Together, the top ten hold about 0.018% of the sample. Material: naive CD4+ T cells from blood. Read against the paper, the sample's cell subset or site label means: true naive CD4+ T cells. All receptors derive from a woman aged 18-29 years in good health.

In nucleotides, the CDR3 is TGTGCCAGCAGCTTGCGGCTGGGCCCTAGCAATCAGCCCCAGCATTTT. Protein product: CASSLRLGPSNQPQHF. The chain carries TRBV5-6 and TRBJ1-5; no definite D call. Trimming stripped 1 base from V and 0 bases from J, with 11 bases between. This CDR3 region has 16 residues. Germline loops: CDR1 SGHDT, CDR2 YYEEEE.

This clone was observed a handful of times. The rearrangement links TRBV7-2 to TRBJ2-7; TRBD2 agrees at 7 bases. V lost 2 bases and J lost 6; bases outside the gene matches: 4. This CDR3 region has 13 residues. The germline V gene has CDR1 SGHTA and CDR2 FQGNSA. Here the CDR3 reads CASSLRRESEQYF. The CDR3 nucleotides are TGTGCCAGCAGCTTAAGGCGGGAGTCCGAGCAGTACTTC.

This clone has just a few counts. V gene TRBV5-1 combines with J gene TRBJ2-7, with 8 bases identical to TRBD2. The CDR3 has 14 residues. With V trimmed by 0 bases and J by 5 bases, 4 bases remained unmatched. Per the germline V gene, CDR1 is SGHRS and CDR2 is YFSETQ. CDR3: CASSLVSGSDEQYF. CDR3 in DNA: TGCGCCAGCAGCTTGGTAAGCGGGAGCGACGAGCAGTACTTC.

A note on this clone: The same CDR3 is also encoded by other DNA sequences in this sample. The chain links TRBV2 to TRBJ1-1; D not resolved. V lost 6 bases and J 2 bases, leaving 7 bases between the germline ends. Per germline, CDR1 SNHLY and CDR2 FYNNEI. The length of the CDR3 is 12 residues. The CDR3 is CASSLRNTEAFF. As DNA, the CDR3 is TGTGCCAGCAGCCTAAGAAACACTGAAGCTTTCTTT. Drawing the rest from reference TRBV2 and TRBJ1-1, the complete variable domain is EPEVTQTPSHQVTQMGQEVILRCVPISNHLYFYWYRQILGQKVEFLVSFYNNEISEKSEIFDDQFSVERPDGSNFTLKIRSTKLEDSAMYFCASSLRNTEAFFGQGTRLTVV.

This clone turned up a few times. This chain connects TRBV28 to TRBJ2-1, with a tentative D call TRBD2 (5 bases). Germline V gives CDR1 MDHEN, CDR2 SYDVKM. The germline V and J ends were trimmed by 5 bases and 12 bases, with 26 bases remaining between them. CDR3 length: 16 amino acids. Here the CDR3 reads CASSHRAGPTLKGQFF. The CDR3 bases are TGTGCCAGCAGTCATCGGGCGGGCCCCACACTAAAAGGGCAGTTCTTC. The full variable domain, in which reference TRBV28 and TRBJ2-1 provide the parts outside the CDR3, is DVKVTQSSRYLVKRTGEKVFLECVQDMDHENMFWYRQDPGLGLRLIYFSYDVKMKEKGDIPEGYSVSREKKERFSLILESASTNQTSMYLCASSHRAGPTLKGQFFGPGTRLTVL.